One T cell receptor (beta chain) is described in this entry. Antigen unknown. Using immunoSEQ multiplex PCR, the repertoire was profiled, and TCRdb retains in-frame clones only, with some absent. Among some 2,100,000 clones listed, 90% to 96% were seen once. The record originates from a study of shared clonotypes between healthy human individuals. Study results and limitations: Non-shared clonotypes had lower generation probabilities than clonotypes shared by all four sorted-subset donors.

V was cut by 2 bases and J by 6 bases, with 12 bases left in between. The CDR3 spans 14 residues. CDR1 is SGHRS, CDR2 YFSETQ, per germline. J is TRBJ2-4 and V is TRBV5-1, with a possible D match to TRBD2 (5 bases). The sequenced material came from naive CD4+ T cells sorted from blood. Subset reported: CD45RA+ positively selected. The receptor's source is a man between 18 and 35 years old in good health. This chain's CDR3 is CASSLGGEVNIQYF. CDR3 bases: TGCGCCAGCAGCTTAGGAGGTGAGGTAAACATTCAGTACTTC.